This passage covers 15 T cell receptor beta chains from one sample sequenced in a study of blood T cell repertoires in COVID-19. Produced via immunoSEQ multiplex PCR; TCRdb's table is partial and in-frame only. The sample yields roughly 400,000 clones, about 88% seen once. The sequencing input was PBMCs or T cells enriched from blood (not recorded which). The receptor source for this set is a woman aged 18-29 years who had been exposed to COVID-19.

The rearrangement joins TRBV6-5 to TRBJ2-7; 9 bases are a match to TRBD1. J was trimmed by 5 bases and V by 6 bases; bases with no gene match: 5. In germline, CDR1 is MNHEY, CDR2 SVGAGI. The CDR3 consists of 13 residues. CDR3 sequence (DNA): TGTGCCAGCAGGGGACAGGGAGTACACGAGCAGTACTTC. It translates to CASRGQGVHEQYF.

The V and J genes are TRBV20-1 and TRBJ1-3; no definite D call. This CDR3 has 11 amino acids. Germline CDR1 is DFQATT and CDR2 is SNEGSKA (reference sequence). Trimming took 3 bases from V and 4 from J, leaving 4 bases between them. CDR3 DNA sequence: TGCAGTGCTAGCCAGGGAAACACCATATATTTT. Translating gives CSASQGNTIYF.

The CDR3 DNA is TGTGCCAGCAGTCCTGGGACAGGGTCAAATCAGCCCCAGCATTTT. Protein product: CASSPGTGSNQPQHF. The chain employs TRBV28 and TRBJ1-5; 9 bases fit TRBD1. Per the germline V gene, CDR1 is MDHEN and CDR2 is SYDVKM. The CDR3 sequence is 15 residues long. Trimming cost V 5 bases and J 4 bases; bases outside gene matches: 6.

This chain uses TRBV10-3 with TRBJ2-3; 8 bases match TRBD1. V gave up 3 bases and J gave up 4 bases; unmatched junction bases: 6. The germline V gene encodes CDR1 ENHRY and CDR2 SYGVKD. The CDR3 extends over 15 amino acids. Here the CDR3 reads CAISDGRGRPDTQYF. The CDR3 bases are TGTGCCATCAGTGACGGCAGGGGGCGTCCAGATACGCAGTATTTT.

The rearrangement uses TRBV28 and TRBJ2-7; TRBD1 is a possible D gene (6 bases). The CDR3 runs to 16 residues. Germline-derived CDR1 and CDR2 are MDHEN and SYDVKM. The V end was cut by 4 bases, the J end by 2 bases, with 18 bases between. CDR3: CASSSPGLGHPYEQYF. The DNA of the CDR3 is TGTGCCAGCAGTTCTCCTGGCCTGGGACACCCCTACGAGCAGTACTTC.

For the CDR3, the DNA is TGTGCCAGCACCCAACCGGAGGAAACGGCTTTTGACTATGGCTACACCTTC. The encoded protein is CASTQPEETAFDYGYTF. This chain uses TRBV2 with TRBJ1-2; D gene ambiguous. The V end was cut by 7 bases, the J end by 3 bases, with 24 bases between. Germline CDR1 reads SNHLY; CDR2 reads FYNNEI. The length of the CDR3 is 17 residues.

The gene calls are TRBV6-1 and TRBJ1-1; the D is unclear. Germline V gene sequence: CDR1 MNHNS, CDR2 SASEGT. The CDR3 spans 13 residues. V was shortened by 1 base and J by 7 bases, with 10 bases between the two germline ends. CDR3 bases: TGTGCCAGCAGTGAAGTAGGAGGACGTGAAGCTTTCTTT. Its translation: CASSEVGGREAFF.

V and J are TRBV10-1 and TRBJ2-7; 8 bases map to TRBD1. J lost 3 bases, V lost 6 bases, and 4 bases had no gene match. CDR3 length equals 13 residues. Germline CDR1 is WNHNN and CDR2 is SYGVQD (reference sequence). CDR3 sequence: CASRKDRDYEQYF. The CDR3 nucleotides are TGCGCCAGCAGGAAGGACAGGGACTACGAGCAGTACTTC.

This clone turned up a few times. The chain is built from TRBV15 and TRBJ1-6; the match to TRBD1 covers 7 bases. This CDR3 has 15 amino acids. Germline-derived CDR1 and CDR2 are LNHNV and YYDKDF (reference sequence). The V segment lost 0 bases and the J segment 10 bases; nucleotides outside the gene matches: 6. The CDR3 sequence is CATSRDGTGASPLHF. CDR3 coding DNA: TGTGCCACCAGCAGAGATGGAACAGGGGCCTCACCCCTCCACTTT.

For the CDR3, the DNA is TGTGCCAGCAGTTACCCACAGGGGAATGGCTACACCTTC. Its translation: CASSYPQGNGYTF. The chain carries TRBV6-5 and TRBJ1-2; 7 bases line up with TRBD1. Per germline, CDR1 MNHEY and CDR2 SVGAGI. The CDR3 runs 13 residues. After removal of 2 bases from V and 6 bases from J, the junction contained 3 bases not matched to a gene.

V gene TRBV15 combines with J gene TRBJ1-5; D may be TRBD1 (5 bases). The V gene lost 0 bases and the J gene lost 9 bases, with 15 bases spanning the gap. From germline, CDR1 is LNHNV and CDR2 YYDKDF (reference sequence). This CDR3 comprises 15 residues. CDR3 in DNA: TGTGCCACCAGCAGAGATTCCGTGCGCGGGGGGCCCCAGCATTTT. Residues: CATSRDSVRGGPQHF. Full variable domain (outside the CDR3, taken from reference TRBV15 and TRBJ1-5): DAMVIQNPRYQVTQFGKPVTLSCSQTLNHNVMYWYQQKSSQAPKLLFHYYDKDFNNEADTPDNFQSRRPNTSFCFLDIRSPGLGDTAMYLCATSRDSVRGGPQHFGDGTRLSIL.

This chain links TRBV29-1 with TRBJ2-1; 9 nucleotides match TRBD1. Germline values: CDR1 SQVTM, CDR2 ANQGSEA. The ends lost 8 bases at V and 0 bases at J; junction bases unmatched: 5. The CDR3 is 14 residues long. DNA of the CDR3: TGCAGCTTACGGACAGGGGTCTCCTACAATGAGCAGTTCTTC. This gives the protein CSLRTGVSYNEQFF.

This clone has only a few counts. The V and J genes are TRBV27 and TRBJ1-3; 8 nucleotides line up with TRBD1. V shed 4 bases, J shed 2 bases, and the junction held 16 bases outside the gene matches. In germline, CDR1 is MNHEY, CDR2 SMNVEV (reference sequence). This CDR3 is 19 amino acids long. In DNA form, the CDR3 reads TGTGCCAGCAGTTCAACGGGACAGGCCCCCGAGCTGGCTGGAAACACCATATATTTT. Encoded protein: CASSSTGQAPELAGNTIYF.

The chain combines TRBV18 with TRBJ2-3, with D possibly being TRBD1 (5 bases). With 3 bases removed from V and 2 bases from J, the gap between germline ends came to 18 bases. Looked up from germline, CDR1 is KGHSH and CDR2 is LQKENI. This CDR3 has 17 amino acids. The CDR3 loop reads CASSPNIKTGDTDTQYF. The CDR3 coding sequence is TGTGCCAGCTCACCGAACATCAAAACAGGAGACACAGATACGCAGTATTTT. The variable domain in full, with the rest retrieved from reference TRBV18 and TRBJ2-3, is NAGVMQNPRHLVRRRGQEARLRCSPMKGHSHVYWYRQLPEEGLKFMVYLQKENIIDESGMPKERFSAEFPKEGPSILRIQQVVRGDSAAYFCASSPNIKTGDTDTQYFGPGTRLTVL.

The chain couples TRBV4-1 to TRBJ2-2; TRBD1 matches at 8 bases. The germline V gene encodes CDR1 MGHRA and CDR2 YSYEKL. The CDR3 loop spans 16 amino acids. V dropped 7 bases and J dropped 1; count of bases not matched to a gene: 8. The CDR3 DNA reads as TGCGCCAGCATATATACCGGGACAGGGAACACCGGGGAGCTGTTTTTT. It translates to CASIYTGTGNTGELFF.